Following are 26 T cell receptor beta chains from one sample sequenced in a study of a mutant IDH1 vaccine in newly diagnosed glioma. Time point of the sample: week 23, last vaccination. Mutant IDH1 20-mer peptide, at 300 ug, made up each vaccine dose, with topical imiquimod. Only in-frame clones appear in the TCRdb table, and some are missing; sequencing was by immunoSEQ multiplex PCR. The sample shows 70,000 to 90,000 clones, about 82% of them seen only once. The antigens these receptors bind are not known. The sequencing here drew on PBMCs, taken from a glioma patient whose treatment included an IDH1 peptide vaccine. The receptors stem from a man aged 30 to 45 with glioma. Some clones in this sample may be carry-over from other donors' samples.

J is TRBJ1-1 and V is TRBV5-1; D remains ambiguous. V was shortened by 0 bases and J by 1 base, with 16 bases between the two germline ends. This CDR3 spans 17 amino acids. Germline CDR1 and CDR2: SGHRS and YFSETQ. This CDR3 is CASSLAVAGGPNTEAFF. CDR3 coding DNA: TGCGCCAGCAGCTTGGCCGTTGCGGGAGGGCCGAACACTGAAGCTTTCTTT.

This clone was detected a few times. This sequence joins TRBV28 and TRBJ1-1; TRBD1 aligns across 9 bases. The CDR3 spans 17 residues. From germline, CDR1 is MDHEN and CDR2 SYDVKM. After removal of 5 bases from V and 1 base from J, the junction contained 11 bases not matched to a gene. CDR3 sequence: CASSPWTGEVGNTEAFF. CDR3 coding DNA: TGTGCCAGCAGTCCATGGACAGGGGAGGTCGGGAACACTGAAGCTTTCTTT.

The genes are TRBV19 and TRBJ2-1, with 9 bases aligning to TRBD2. Losses at the gene ends were 6 bases for V and 5 bases for J; bases not matched to a gene: 11. CDR1 LNHDA and CDR2 SQIVND come from the germline V gene (reference sequence). The CDR3 has 16 amino acids. The DNA for the CDR3 is TGTGCCAGTAGCCTTAGCGGGAGCGTCGAAGACAATGAGCAGTTCTTC. It codes for CASSLSGSVEDNEQFF.

The V call is TRBV5-1, the J call TRBJ2-3; no firm D call. The CDR3 has 15 residues. Germline values: CDR1 SGHRS, CDR2 YFSETQ. Trimming left V 4 bases short and J 1 base short, with 13 bases between. The chain's CDR3 is CASSLGRSGTDTQYF. The DNA for the CDR3 is TGCGCCAGCAGCCTCGGACGATCGGGCACAGATACGCAGTATTTT.

The chain couples TRBV6-5 to TRBJ1-4; D is unclear. V was shortened by 11 bases and J by 6 bases, with 16 bases between the two germline ends. Per germline, CDR1 MNHEY and CDR2 SVGAGI. This CDR3 is 13 amino acids long. The CDR3 nucleotides are TGTGCCGCGGGAGGGCGGGCGGATGAAAAACTGTTTTTT. This translates into CAAGGRADEKLFF.

DNA of the CDR3: TGCGCCAGCAGCCGGACTAGCTACGAGCAGTACTTC. It encodes CASSRTSYEQYF. The V gene is TRBV5-1, the J gene TRBJ2-7; TRBD2 matches at 7 bases. The V gene's germline CDR1 is SGHRS and CDR2 YFSETQ. The length of the CDR3 is 12 residues. V lost 4 bases to trimming and J lost 3 bases; unmatched junction nucleotides: 1.

This chain links TRBV11-3 with TRBJ2-3; the match to TRBD2 covers 9 bases. CDR3 length: 14 amino acids. CDR1 SGHNT and CDR2 YENEEA come from the germline V gene. V lost 1 base and J lost 4; bases outside the gene matches: 0. In DNA form, the CDR3 reads TGTGCCAGCAGCTTAGGGACTAGCGCAGATACGCAGTATTTT. Translating gives CASSLGTSADTQYF.

This chain connects TRBV28 to TRBJ1-1; TRBD1 might be the D (5 bases). The CDR3 consists of 12 residues. Per germline, CDR1 MDHEN and CDR2 SYDVKM. V was clipped by 5 bases and J by 8 bases, with 12 bases between them. The CDR3 DNA reads TGTGCCAGCAGTCAGCAGGGAGGGGAAGCTTTCTTT. It is translated as CASSQQGGEAFF.

The J gene is TRBJ2-7, the V gene TRBV5-5; 8 bases match TRBD2. V lost 1 base to trimming and J lost 6 bases; unmatched junction nucleotides: 12. The CDR3 spans 16 residues. Germline V gives CDR1 SGHKS, CDR2 YYEKEE (reference sequence). The DNA for the CDR3 is TGTGCCAGCAGCTTGAATAGCGGGGTGACTCGGGGCGAGCAGTACTTC. It specifies CASSLNSGVTRGEQYF.

In this sample, this clone turned up once. This chain joins TRBV19 and TRBJ2-5; a possible D gene is TRBD2 (6 bases). Germline assignment: CDR1 LNHDA and CDR2 SQIVND (reference sequence). The germline V and J ends were trimmed by 4 bases and 5 bases, with 14 bases remaining between them. This CDR3 is built from 14 residues. The CDR3 spells CASSTQGLGETQYF. The CDR3 DNA reads as TGTGCCAGTAGTACTCAGGGACTGGGGGAGACCCAGTACTTC.

The V and J genes are TRBV10-3 and TRBJ1-1; D gene ambiguous. Germline V gives CDR1 ENHRY, CDR2 SYGVKD. Trimming cost V 6 bases and J 1 base, with 12 bases left between them. This CDR3 is 14 amino acids long. CDR3 bases: TGTGCCATCAGCCCCAATGAAAGGAACACTGAAGCTTTCTTT. Residues: CAISPNERNTEAFF.

This clone occurred once. The rearrangement links TRBV30 to TRBJ2-3, with 8 positions matching TRBD2. The CDR3 length is 15 residues. V shed 2 bases and J 5 bases; nucleotides not matched to a gene: 9. Germline loops: CDR1 GTSNPN, CDR2 SVGIG (reference sequence). The CDR3 here is CAWSRPRGGVDTQYF. DNA of the CDR3: TGTGCCTGGAGTCGTCCCCGGGGGGGCGTAGATACGCAGTATTTT. Full variable domain (remainder filled in from reference TRBV30 and TRBJ2-3): SQTIHQWPATLVQPVGSPLSLECTVEGTSNPNLYWYRQAAGRGLQLLFYSVGIGQISSEVPQNLSASRPQDRQFILSSKKLLLSDSGFYLCAWSRPRGGVDTQYFGPGTRLTVL.

The genes are TRBV7-9 and TRBJ1-2; no firm D call. CDR1 and CDR2 (germline): SEHNR, FQNEAQ (reference sequence). Trimming removed 3 bases at V and 2 bases at J, with 10 bases between. The CDR3 consists of 14 residues. In DNA, the CDR3 is TGTGCCAGCAGCTTTTTAACAGACAACTATGGCTACACCTTC. Amino acids: CASSFLTDNYGYTF.

The chain couples TRBV2 to TRBJ2-3; 13 bases line up with TRBD2. Losses at the gene ends were 6 bases for V and 0 bases for J; bases not matched to a gene: 9. The CDR3 extends over 18 amino acids. Germline values: CDR1 SNHLY, CDR2 FYNNEI. The DNA for the CDR3 is TGTGCCAGCAGGACAGGGACTAGCGGGGCCTCTAGCACAGATACGCAGTATTTT. This codes for CASRTGTSGASSTDTQYF.

The gene calls are TRBV2 and TRBJ1-2; no definite D call. This CDR3 spans 13 amino acids. The germline V gene has CDR1 SNHLY and CDR2 FYNNEI. V lost 1 base to trimming and J lost 4 bases, with 7 bases between them. DNA for the CDR3: TGTGCCAGCAGTGAAGGAGGCGCCTATGGCTACACCTTC. Translation gives CASSEGGAYGYTF.

There are a few counts of this clone. The chain employs TRBV7-2 and TRBJ1-1; 8 positions agree with TRBD1. Germline-derived CDR1 and CDR2 are SGHTA and FQGNSA. V lost 5 bases and J lost 7; bases outside the gene matches: 9. This CDR3 has 14 amino acids. The CDR3, as DNA: TGTGCCAGCAGCCTTCACAGGGGGATCGATGAAGCTTTCTTT. It yields the protein CASSLHRGIDEAFF.

J is TRBJ1-1 and V is TRBV6-1, with D uncertain. In germline, CDR1 is MNHNS, CDR2 SASEGT. The germline V and J ends were trimmed by 8 bases and 4 bases, with 8 bases remaining between them. The CDR3 is made up of 11 amino acids. DNA of the CDR3: TGTGCCAGCGAGGACGGCACTGAAGCTTTCTTT. Translated: CASEDGTEAFF.

V is TRBV5-1 and J is TRBJ2-3; tentatively, D is TRBD2 (6 bases). The V gene's germline CDR1 is SGHRS and CDR2 YFSETQ. This CDR3 has 14 residues. Trimming took off 0 bases at V and 3 bases at J, with 8 bases between the two ends. The CDR3 nucleotides are TGCGCCAGCAGCTTGGTCGCGGGAACAGATACGCAGTATTTT. Translating gives CASSLVAGTDTQYF.

The genes are TRBV2 and TRBJ1-2, with D maybe TRBD1 (5 bases). This CDR3 spans 13 amino acids. Looked up from germline, CDR1 is SNHLY and CDR2 is FYNNEI. V was pared by 6 bases and J by 4 bases, with 12 bases between. The CDR3 loop is CASSGRVTYGYTF. Written as DNA, the CDR3 is TGTGCCAGCAGCGGCAGGGTGACCTATGGCTACACCTTC.

The chain joins TRBV2 to TRBJ2-3, with 7 bases lining up with TRBD2. CDR1 is SNHLY and CDR2 is FYNNEI in the germline V gene. The CDR3 has 16 amino acids. Trimming at V came to 6 bases and at J to 9 bases, leaving 18 bases not matched to a gene. CDR3: CASSPGETSLWDTQYF. The CDR3 coding sequence is TGTGCCAGCAGCCCAGGAGAGACTAGCTTATGGGACACGCAGTATTTT. Complete variable domain (other parts from reference TRBV2 and TRBJ2-3): EPEVTQTPSHQVTQMGQEVILRCVPISNHLYFYWYRQILGQKVEFLVSFYNNEISEKSEIFDDQFSVERPDGSNFTLKIRSTKLEDSAMYFCASSPGETSLWDTQYFGPGTRLTVL.

This clone was seen a handful of times. This rearrangement joins TRBV2 to TRBJ2-5; 9 bases map to TRBD1. Trimming took 7 bases from V and 2 from J; bases not matched to a gene: 5. The CDR3 is made up of 14 amino acids. CDR1 and CDR2 from the germline V gene are SNHLY and FYNNEI. The CDR3 nucleotides are TGTGCCAGCAATGGGGGGACAGGGCAAGAGACCCAGTACTTC. Translated: CASNGGTGQETQYF.

This clone was seen a single time. J is TRBJ1-1 and V is TRBV9; 7 nucleotides align to TRBD1. Germline V gene lookup returns CDR1 SGDLS and CDR2 YYNGEE. V shed 0 bases and J 4 bases; nucleotides not matched to a gene: 6. The CDR3 is 15 amino acids. DNA of the CDR3: TGTGCCAGCAGCGTAGCCGGGGACAGACCCACTGAAGCTTTCTTT. Translation gives CASSVAGDRPTEAFF.

This chain connects TRBV5-4 to TRBJ2-5; maybe TRBD1 (6 bases). CDR1 is SGHNT, CDR2 YYREEE, per germline (reference sequence). The CDR3 is 13 residues long. The V end was cut by 3 bases, the J end by 3 bases, with 9 bases between. Here the CDR3 DNA reads TGTGCCAGCAGCTCGGACAGAAAAGAGACCCAGTACTTC. It yields the protein CASSSDRKETQYF.

The rearrangement uses TRBV2 and TRBJ2-2; D is unresolved. Per the germline V gene, CDR1 is SNHLY and CDR2 is FYNNEI. CDR3 length equals 13 residues. V lost 7 bases and J lost 5, with 11 bases in between. The CDR3 DNA reads TGTGCCAGCAATCGCCAGAGGACCGGGGAGCTGTTTTTT. Translating gives CASNRQRTGELFF. The entire variable domain, with the rest obtained from reference TRBV2 and TRBJ2-2, is as follows: EPEVTQTPSHQVTQMGQEVILRCVPISNHLYFYWYRQILGQKVEFLVSFYNNEISEKSEIFDDQFSVERPDGSNFTLKIRSTKLEDSAMYFCASNRQRTGELFFGEGSRLTVL.

The J gene is TRBJ2-7, the V gene TRBV7-2, with 10 bases aligning to TRBD2. CDR3 length: 15 residues. J was trimmed by 4 bases and V by 1 base; bases with no gene match: 4. In germline, CDR1 is SGHTA, CDR2 FQGNSA. The CDR3 DNA sequence: TGTGCCAGCAGCTTAGACCTAGCGGGAGCGTACGAGCAGTACTTC. Translated, it gives CASSLDLAGAYEQYF.

This rearrangement joins TRBV9 to TRBJ2-3; TRBD2 agrees at 10 bases. CDR1 is SGDLS, CDR2 YYNGEE, per germline. V lost 0 bases to trimming and J lost 2 bases; unmatched junction nucleotides: 9. The CDR3 length is 18 residues. CDR3: CASSVEFTSGKTTDTQYF. Here the CDR3 DNA reads TGTGCCAGCAGCGTAGAGTTTACTAGCGGGAAAACCACAGATACGCAGTATTTT. Using reference TRBV9 and TRBJ2-3 for the parts outside the CDR3, the full variable domain is DSGVTQTPKHLITATGQRVTLRCSPRSGDLSVYWYQQSLDQGLQFLIQYYNGEERAKGNILERFSAQQFPDLHSELNLSSLELGDSALYFCASSVEFTSGKTTDTQYFGPGTRLTVL.